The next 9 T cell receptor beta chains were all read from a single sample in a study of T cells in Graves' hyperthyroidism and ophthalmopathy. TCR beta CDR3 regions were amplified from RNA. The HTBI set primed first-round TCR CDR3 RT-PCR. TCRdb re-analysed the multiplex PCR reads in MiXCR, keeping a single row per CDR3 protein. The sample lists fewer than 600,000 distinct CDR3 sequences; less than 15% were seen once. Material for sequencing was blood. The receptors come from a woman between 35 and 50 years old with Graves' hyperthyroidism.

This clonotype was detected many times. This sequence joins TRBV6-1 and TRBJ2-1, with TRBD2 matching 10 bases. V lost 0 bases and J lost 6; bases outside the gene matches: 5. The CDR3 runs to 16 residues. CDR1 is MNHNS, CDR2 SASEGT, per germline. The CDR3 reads CASSEAGSGRFNEQFF. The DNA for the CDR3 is TGTGCCAGCAGTGAAGCCGGTAGCGGGAGGTTCAATGAGCAGTTCTTC.

This CDR3 reads CASSQAPNYGYTF. Written as DNA, the CDR3 is TGTGCCAGCAGCCAAGCACCGAACTATGGCTACACCTTC. This chain connects TRBV3-1 to TRBJ1-2, with D hard to call. Germline values: CDR1 LGHDT, CDR2 YNNKEL (reference sequence). This CDR3 is built from 13 residues. Trimming stripped 1 base from V and 2 bases from J, with 5 bases between.

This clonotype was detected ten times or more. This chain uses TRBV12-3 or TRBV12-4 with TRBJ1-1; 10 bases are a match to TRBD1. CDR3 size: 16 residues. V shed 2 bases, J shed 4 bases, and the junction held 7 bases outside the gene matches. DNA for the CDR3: TGTGCCAGCAGTTTATTCCCGGGACAGGGGAGCACTGAAGCTTTCTTT. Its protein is CASSLFPGQGSTEAFF.

The chain's CDR3 is CASTNLGPGNPHEQYF. As DNA, the CDR3 is TGTGCCAGCACTAATTTGGGTCCAGGCAACCCCCACGAGCAGTACTTC. The rearrangement links TRBV27 to TRBJ2-7; no reliable D call. V lost 7 bases and J lost 5, with 24 bases in between. Germline V gives CDR1 MNHEY, CDR2 SMNVEV (reference sequence). This CDR3 is built from 16 residues.

Here the CDR3 reads CASSTTTLFGDGELFF. The CDR3 nucleotides read TGTGCCAGCAGCACCACGACCCTTTTTGGGGACGGGGAGCTGTTTTTT. The chain carries TRBV14 and TRBJ2-2; D ambiguous. CDR1 and CDR2 (germline): SGHDN, FVKESK. The CDR3 has 16 residues. V shed 5 bases and J shed 7 bases, with 20 bases lying between them.

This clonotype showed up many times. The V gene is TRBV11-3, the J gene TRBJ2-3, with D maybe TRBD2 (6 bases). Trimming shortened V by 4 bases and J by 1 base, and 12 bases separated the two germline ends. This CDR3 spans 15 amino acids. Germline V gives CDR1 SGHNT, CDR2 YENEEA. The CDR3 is CASSSGSMGTDTQYF. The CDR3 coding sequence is TGTGCCAGCAGCTCCGGGAGTATGGGCACAGATACGCAGTATTTT.

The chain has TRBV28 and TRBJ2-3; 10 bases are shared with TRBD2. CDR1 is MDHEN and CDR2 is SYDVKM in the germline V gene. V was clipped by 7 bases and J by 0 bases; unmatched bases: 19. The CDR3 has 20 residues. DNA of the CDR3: TGTGCCAGCATGAGTCCCAGGATTGGACTAGCGGACGCTAGCACAGATACGCAGTATTTT. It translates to CASMSPRIGLADASTDTQYF.

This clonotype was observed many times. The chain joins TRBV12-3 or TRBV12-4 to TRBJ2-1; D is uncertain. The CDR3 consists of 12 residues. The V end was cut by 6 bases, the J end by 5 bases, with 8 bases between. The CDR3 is CASRPRDNEQFF. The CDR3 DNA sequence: TGTGCCAGCAGACCTAGGGACAATGAGCAGTTCTTC.

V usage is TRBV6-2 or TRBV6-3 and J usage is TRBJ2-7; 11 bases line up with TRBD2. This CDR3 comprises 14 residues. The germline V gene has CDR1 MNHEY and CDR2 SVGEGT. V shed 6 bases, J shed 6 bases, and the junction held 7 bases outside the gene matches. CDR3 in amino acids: CASRKLAGDIEQYF. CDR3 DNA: TGTGCCAGCAGGAAACTAGCGGGAGATATCGAGCAGTACTTC.